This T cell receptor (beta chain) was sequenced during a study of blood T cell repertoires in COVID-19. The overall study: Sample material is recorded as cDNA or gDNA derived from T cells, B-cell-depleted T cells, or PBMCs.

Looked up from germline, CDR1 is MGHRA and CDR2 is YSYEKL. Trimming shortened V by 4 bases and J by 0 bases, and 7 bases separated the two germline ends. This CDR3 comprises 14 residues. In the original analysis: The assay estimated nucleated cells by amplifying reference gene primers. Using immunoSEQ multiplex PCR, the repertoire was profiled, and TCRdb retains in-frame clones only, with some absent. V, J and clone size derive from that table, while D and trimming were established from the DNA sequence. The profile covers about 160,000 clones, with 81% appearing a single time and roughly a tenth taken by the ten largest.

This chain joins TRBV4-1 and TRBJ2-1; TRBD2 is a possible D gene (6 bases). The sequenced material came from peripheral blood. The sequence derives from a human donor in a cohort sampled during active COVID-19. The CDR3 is CASSLADSYNEQFF. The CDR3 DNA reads TGCGCCAGCAGCCTAGCGGACTCCTACAATGAGCAGTTCTTC.